These T cell receptor beta chains were read from a single sample in a study of blood T cell repertoires in COVID-19. Assay: immunoSEQ multiplex PCR; the TCRdb copy retains only in-frame clones and omits some. The top ten clones hold 4.4% of a sample with some 200,000 clones, 70% to 90% of them seen once. Input material: peripheral blood. The receptors here all came from a man aged 50 to 59 with acute or convalescent COVID-19. CDR3s include the opening cysteine and the closing phenylalanine or tryptophan. D genes are given only for firm matches. A row's size may be missing; if present it is once, few, many or a size class.

d_gene: TRBD1
abundance: .
v_gene: TRBV4-1
j_gene: TRBJ1-2
len: 14
CDR3nt: TGCGCCAGCAGCCAAGACGCCAGGGGGGAAGGCTACACCTTC
CDR3aa: CASSQDARGEGYTF

d_gene: .
abundance: .
v_gene: TRBV7-9
j_gene: TRBJ1-1
len: 15
CDR3nt: TGTGCCAGCAGCTTAGGAAGGAGCTTGAACACTGAAGCTTTCTTT
CDR3aa: CASSLGRSLNTEAFF

d_gene: .
abundance: .
v_gene: TRBV30
j_gene: TRBJ1-6
len: 16
CDR3nt: TGTGCCTGGAGTGGCAGGGGTGGATCCTATAATTCACCCCTCCACTTT
CDR3aa: CAWSGRGGSYNSPLHF

d_gene: TRBD1
abundance: once
v_gene: TRBV7-2
j_gene: TRBJ1-2
len: 14
CDR3nt: TGTGCCAGCAGCTTATTAGCCGCAGGGGGCGGCTACACCTTC
CDR3aa: CASSLLAAGGGYTF

d_gene: TRBD1
abundance: .
v_gene: TRBV29-1
j_gene: TRBJ1-2
len: 16
CDR3nt: TGCAGCGTTTGGCGGGTGAGGGGACAGGCAAACTATGGCTACACCTTC
CDR3aa: CSVWRVRGQANYGYTF

d_gene: .
abundance: .
v_gene: TRBV21-1
j_gene: TRBJ1-6
len: 13
CDR3nt: TGTGCCAGCAGCAAAGCGCGAAATTCACCCCTCCACTTT
CDR3aa: CASSKARNSPLHF

d_gene: TRBD1
abundance: .
v_gene: TRBV19
j_gene: TRBJ1-4
len: 14
CDR3nt: TGTGCCAGTAGTATGGACAGGGGGAATGAAAAACTGTTTTTT
CDR3aa: CASSMDRGNEKLFF

d_gene: .
abundance: .
v_gene: TRBV3-1/TRBV3-2
j_gene: TRBJ1-6
len: 16
CDR3nt: TGTGCCAGCAGCCAAGAGGGTAGGGGGTTAAGTCCACCCCTCCACTTT
CDR3aa: CASSQEGRGLSPPLHF

d_gene: .
abundance: .
v_gene: TRBV10-1
j_gene: TRBJ1-1
len: 12
CDR3nt: TGCGCCAGCAGTGGACAGAACACTGAAGCTTTCTTT
CDR3aa: CASSGQNTEAFF

d_gene: .
abundance: .
v_gene: TRBV2
j_gene: TRBJ1-2
len: 18
CDR3nt: TGTGCCAGCAGTCCTTCTGGGTCTTACAGGGCCACTAAGGAGGGCTACACCTTC
CDR3aa: CASSPSGSYRATKEGYTF

d_gene: .
abundance: .
v_gene: TRBV5-1
j_gene: TRBJ1-2
len: 14
CDR3nt: TGCGCCAGCAGCTTACGGGGGGACTCTTATGGCTACACCTTC
CDR3aa: CASSLRGDSYGYTF

d_gene: .
abundance: .
v_gene: TRBV27
j_gene: TRBJ1-4
len: 16
CDR3nt: TGTGCCAGCAGTCCCGCGTCGCGCCCCACTAATGAAAAACTGTTTTTT
CDR3aa: CASSPASRPTNEKLFF

d_gene: TRBD1
abundance: once
v_gene: TRBV5-1
j_gene: TRBJ2-1
len: 14
CDR3nt: TGCGCCAGCAGCGTCCGGGACAGTAACAATGAGCAGTTCTTC
CDR3aa: CASSVRDSNNEQFF

d_gene: TRBD2
abundance: .
v_gene: TRBV5-1
j_gene: TRBJ2-1
len: 16
CDR3nt: TGCGCCAGCAGCAGCAAGCGGGGGAACCACTACAATGAGCAGTTCTTC
CDR3aa: CASSSKRGNHYNEQFF

d_gene: .
abundance: once
v_gene: TRBV19
j_gene: TRBJ2-5
len: 13
CDR3nt: TGTGCCAGTAGTATCCAGCGTAAGGAGACCCAGTACTTC
CDR3aa: CASSIQRKETQYF

d_gene: .
abundance: .
v_gene: TRBV11-2
j_gene: TRBJ1-6
len: 16
CDR3nt: TGTGCCAGCAGGTACTCCAGGGGCTCCTATAATTCACCCCTCCACTTT
CDR3aa: CASRYSRGSYNSPLHF

d_gene: .
abundance: .
v_gene: TRBV10-2
j_gene: TRBJ1-1
len: 13
CDR3nt: TGCGCCAGCGGGTTTCCGGGTTACACTGAAGCTTTCTTT
CDR3aa: CASGFPGYTEAFF

d_gene: TRBD1
abundance: few
v_gene: TRBV5-1
j_gene: TRBJ2-2
len: 17
CDR3nt: TGCGCCAGCAGCTTGTATCGGGACAGGGGTGACACCGGGGAGCTGTTTTTT
CDR3aa: CASSLYRDRGDTGELFF

d_gene: TRBD1
abundance: .
v_gene: TRBV5-1
j_gene: TRBJ1-1
len: 17
CDR3nt: TGCGCCAGCATGTTCGAGGTGGGACAGGGGCTAATGACTGAAGCTTTCTTT
CDR3aa: CASMFEVGQGLMTEAFF

d_gene: TRBD1
abundance: .
v_gene: TRBV19
j_gene: TRBJ1-5
len: 14
CDR3nt: TGTGCCAGTAATGAGGGGGCGAGCAATCAGCCCCAGCATTTT
CDR3aa: CASNEGASNQPQHF

d_gene: .
abundance: .
v_gene: TRBV19
j_gene: TRBJ1-5
len: 16
CDR3nt: TGTGCCAGTAGTATAACCAGTGGCAATAGCAATCAGCCCCAGCATTTT
CDR3aa: CASSITSGNSNQPQHF

d_gene: .
abundance: .
v_gene: TRBV25-1
j_gene: TRBJ1-1
len: 13
CDR3nt: TGTGCCAGCAGTGTTGAGGGGAACACTGAAGCTTTCTTT
CDR3aa: CASSVEGNTEAFF

d_gene: .
abundance: .
v_gene: TRBV6-1
j_gene: TRBJ1-5
len: 16
CDR3nt: TGTGCCAGCAGTGAATCTTGGGCCAGGGGCAATCAGCCCCAGCATTTT
CDR3aa: CASSESWARGNQPQHF

d_gene: TRBD2
abundance: .
v_gene: TRBV4-1
j_gene: TRBJ2-1
len: 19
CDR3nt: TGCGCCAGCAGCCCACCCTCCGGGCTAGCGGGGGGGCTATACAATGAGCAGTTCTTC
CDR3aa: CASSPPSGLAGGLYNEQFF

d_gene: .
abundance: .
v_gene: TRBV16
j_gene: TRBJ1-2
len: 15
CDR3nt: TGTGCCAGCAGCCAATATTTTGGCGGATCGGTTGGCTACACCTTC
CDR3aa: CASSQYFGGSVGYTF

d_gene: .
abundance: .
v_gene: TRBV19
j_gene: TRBJ2-6
len: 16
CDR3nt: TGTGCCAGTAGCACGATCGGCACAGTTGGGGCCAACGTCCTGACTTTC
CDR3aa: CASSTIGTVGANVLTF

d_gene: .
abundance: few
v_gene: TRBV7-9
j_gene: TRBJ1-2
len: 13
CDR3nt: TGTGCCAGCAGCTTGGGGGGAACTTATGGCTACACCTTC
CDR3aa: CASSLGGTYGYTF

d_gene: .
abundance: .
v_gene: TRBV6-5
j_gene: TRBJ1-5
len: 14
CDR3nt: TGTGCCAGCCTGTTAGGCAGGGGAAGCCAGCCCCAGCATTTT
CDR3aa: CASLLGRGSQPQHF

d_gene: TRBD1
abundance: .
v_gene: TRBV20-1
j_gene: TRBJ1-2
len: 14
CDR3nt: TGCAGCGCCAGTCGAGACAGGGGTAGTTATGGCTACACCTTC
CDR3aa: CSASRDRGSYGYTF

d_gene: .
abundance: .
v_gene: TRBV5-6
j_gene: TRBJ1-2
len: 15
CDR3nt: TGTGCCAGCAGCTTGGGTGGAGGGGTCCTCTATGGCTACACCTTC
CDR3aa: CASSLGGGVLYGYTF

d_gene: TRBD1
abundance: .
v_gene: TRBV27
j_gene: TRBJ2-7
len: 16
CDR3nt: TGTGCCAGCGGCGATGTTGGACAGGGGGAGACCTACGAGCAGTACTTC
CDR3aa: CASGDVGQGETYEQYF

d_gene: .
abundance: .
v_gene: TRBV10-2
j_gene: TRBJ1-5
len: 14
CDR3nt: TGCGCCAGCAGGGAAGGGGCAAGCAATCAGCCCCAGCATTTT
CDR3aa: CASREGASNQPQHF

d_gene: .
abundance: .
v_gene: TRBV5-1
j_gene: TRBJ1-6
len: 14
CDR3nt: TGCGCCAGCAGCTTGGCGGGGGGAAATTCACCCCTCCACTTT
CDR3aa: CASSLAGGNSPLHF

d_gene: .
abundance: .
v_gene: TRBV5-1
j_gene: TRBJ2-2
len: 12
CDR3nt: TGCGCCAGCAGCCCTAACACCGGGGAGCTGTTTTTT
CDR3aa: CASSPNTGELFF

d_gene: TRBD2
abundance: .
v_gene: TRBV4-2
j_gene: TRBJ2-3
len: 20
CDR3nt: TGTGCCAGCAGCCAACCGGGCGGACTAGCGGGGGGGCCGCACCTAGATACGCAGTATTTT
CDR3aa: CASSQPGGLAGGPHLDTQYF

d_gene: .
abundance: .
v_gene: TRBV18
j_gene: TRBJ1-1
len: 14
CDR3nt: TGTGCCAGCTCACCTCCGGGGGGCAGCTCTGAAGCTTTCTTT
CDR3aa: CASSPPGGSSEAFF

d_gene: .
abundance: .
v_gene: TRBV3-1/TRBV3-2
j_gene: TRBJ2-7
len: 13
CDR3nt: TGTGCCAGCAGCCAAGATATGTCCTACGAGCAGTACTTC
CDR3aa: CASSQDMSYEQYF

d_gene: .
abundance: once
v_gene: TRBV7-9
j_gene: TRBJ1-6
len: 14
CDR3nt: TGTGCCAGCAGCCTTACAGGATCGTCTTCACCCCTCCACTTT
CDR3aa: CASSLTGSSSPLHF

d_gene: .
abundance: .
v_gene: TRBV2
j_gene: TRBJ1-1
len: 14
CDR3nt: TGTGCCACCATAGACAGTTGGAGGAACACTGAAGCTTTCTTT
CDR3aa: CATIDSWRNTEAFF

d_gene: .
abundance: .
v_gene: TRBV10-3
j_gene: TRBJ1-1
len: 13
CDR3nt: TGTGCCATCAGACAGGAACCGAACACTGAAGCTTTCTTT
CDR3aa: CAIRQEPNTEAFF

d_gene: .
abundance: .
v_gene: TRBV6-4
j_gene: TRBJ1-2
len: 13
CDR3nt: TGTGCCAGCAGTGACCCGGGGAACTCTGGCTACACCTTC
CDR3aa: CASSDPGNSGYTF

d_gene: .
abundance: .
v_gene: TRBV6-5
j_gene: TRBJ2-7
len: 15
CDR3nt: TGTGCCAGCAACTCCTGGGGGGGGCTTCTCGACGAGCAGTACTTC
CDR3aa: CASNSWGGLLDEQYF

d_gene: TRBD2
abundance: .
v_gene: TRBV5-1
j_gene: TRBJ2-2
len: 19
CDR3nt: TGCGCCAGCAGCGTCTCCGGGACTAGCGGGGGGGCGAACACCGGGGAGCTGTTTTTT
CDR3aa: CASSVSGTSGGANTGELFF